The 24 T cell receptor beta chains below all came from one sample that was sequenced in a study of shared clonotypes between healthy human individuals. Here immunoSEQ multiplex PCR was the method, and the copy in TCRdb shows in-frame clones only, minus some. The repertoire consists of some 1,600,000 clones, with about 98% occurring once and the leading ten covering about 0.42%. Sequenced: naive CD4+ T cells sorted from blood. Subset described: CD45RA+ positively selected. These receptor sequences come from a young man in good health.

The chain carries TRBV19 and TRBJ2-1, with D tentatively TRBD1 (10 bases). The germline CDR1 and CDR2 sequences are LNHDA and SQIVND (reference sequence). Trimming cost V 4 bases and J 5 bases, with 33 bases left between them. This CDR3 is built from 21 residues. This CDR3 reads CASSKGQGTSRHRGPHNEQFF. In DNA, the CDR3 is TGTGCCAGTAGTAAGGGACAGGGGACTAGCAGACACCGCGGCCCCCACAATGAGCAGTTCTTC.

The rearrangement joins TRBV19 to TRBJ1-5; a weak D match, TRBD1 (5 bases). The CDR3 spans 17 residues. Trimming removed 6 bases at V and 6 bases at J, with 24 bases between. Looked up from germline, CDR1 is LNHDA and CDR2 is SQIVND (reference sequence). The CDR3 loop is CASRHSIGAHRSQPQHF. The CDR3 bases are TGTGCCAGTAGACACTCGATTGGGGCCCACAGGAGTCAGCCCCAGCATTTT.

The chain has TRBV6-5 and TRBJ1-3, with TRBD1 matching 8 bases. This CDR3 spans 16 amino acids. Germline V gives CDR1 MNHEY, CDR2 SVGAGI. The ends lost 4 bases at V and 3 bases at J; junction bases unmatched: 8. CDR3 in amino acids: CASSLSQGALGNTIYF. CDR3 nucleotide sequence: TGTGCCAGCAGTTTATCCCAGGGGGCGCTTGGAAACACCATATATTTT.

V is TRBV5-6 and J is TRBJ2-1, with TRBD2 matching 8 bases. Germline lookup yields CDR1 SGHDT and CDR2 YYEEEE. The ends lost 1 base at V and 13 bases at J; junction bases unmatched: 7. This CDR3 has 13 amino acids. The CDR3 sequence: CASSLSSGNSQFF. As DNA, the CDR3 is TGTGCCAGCAGCTTGAGTAGCGGGAATAGTCAGTTCTTC.

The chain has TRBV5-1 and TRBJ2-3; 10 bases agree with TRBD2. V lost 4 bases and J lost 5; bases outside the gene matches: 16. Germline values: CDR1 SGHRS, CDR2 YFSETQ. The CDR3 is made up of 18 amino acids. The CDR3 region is CASSLLMASGSSQDTQYF. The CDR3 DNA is TGCGCCAGCAGCCTCCTTATGGCTAGCGGGAGCAGTCAAGATACGCAGTATTTT.

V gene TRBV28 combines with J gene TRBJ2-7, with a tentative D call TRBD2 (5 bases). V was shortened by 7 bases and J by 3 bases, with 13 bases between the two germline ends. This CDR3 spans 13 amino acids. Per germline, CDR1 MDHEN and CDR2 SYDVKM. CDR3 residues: CASTLSGYYEQYF. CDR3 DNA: TGTGCCAGCACCCTATCGGGGTACTACGAGCAGTACTTC.

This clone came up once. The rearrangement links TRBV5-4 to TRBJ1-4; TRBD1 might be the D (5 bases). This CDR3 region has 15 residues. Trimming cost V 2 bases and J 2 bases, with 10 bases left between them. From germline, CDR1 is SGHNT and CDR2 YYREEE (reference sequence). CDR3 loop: CASSFQGFTNEKLFF. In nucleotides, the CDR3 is TGTGCCAGCAGCTTTCAGGGATTCACTAATGAAAAACTGTTTTTT.

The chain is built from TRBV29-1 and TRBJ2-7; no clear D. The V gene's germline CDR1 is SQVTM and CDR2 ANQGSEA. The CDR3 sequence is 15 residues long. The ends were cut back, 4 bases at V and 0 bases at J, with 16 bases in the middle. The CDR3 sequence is CSVAFWGRSSYEQYF. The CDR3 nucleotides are TGCAGCGTTGCATTTTGGGGTCGGAGCTCCTACGAGCAGTACTTC.

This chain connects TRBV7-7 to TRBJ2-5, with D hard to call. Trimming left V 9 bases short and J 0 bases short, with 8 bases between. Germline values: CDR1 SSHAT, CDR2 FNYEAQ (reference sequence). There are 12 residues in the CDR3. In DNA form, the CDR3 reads TGTGCCAGGGGTGGGGACCAAGAGACCCAGTACTTC. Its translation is CARGGDQETQYF.

The CDR3 reads CASSLTGKRRLNQPQHF. The DNA for the CDR3 is TGTGCCAGCAGTTTAACAGGGAAACGAAGGTTGAATCAGCCCCAGCATTTT. This chain connects TRBV28 to TRBJ1-5; D possibly corresponds to TRBD1 (6 bases). CDR3 length: 17 amino acids. Trimming cost V 2 bases and J 4 bases, with 18 bases left between them. The germline CDR1 and CDR2 sequences are MDHEN and SYDVKM.

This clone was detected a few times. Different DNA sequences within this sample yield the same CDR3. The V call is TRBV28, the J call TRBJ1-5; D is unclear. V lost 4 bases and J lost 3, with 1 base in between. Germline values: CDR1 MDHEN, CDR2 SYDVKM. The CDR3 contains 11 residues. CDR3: CASSYNQPQHF. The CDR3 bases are TGTGCCAGCAGTTACAATCAGCCCCAGCATTTT.

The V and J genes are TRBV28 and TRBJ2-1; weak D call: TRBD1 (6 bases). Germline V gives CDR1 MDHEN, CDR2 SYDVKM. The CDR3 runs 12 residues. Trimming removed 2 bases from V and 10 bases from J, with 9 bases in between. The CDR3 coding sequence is TGTGCCAGCAGTTTAACAGGGCTAGAGCAGTTCTTC. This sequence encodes CASSLTGLEQFF.

In DNA, the CDR3 is TGTGCCACCAGACCTCGGACAGGGGTTGGCACAGATACGCAGTATTTT. Encoded protein: CATRPRTGVGTDTQYF. This chain uses TRBV15 with TRBJ2-3; 9 positions agree with TRBD1. This CDR3 spans 16 amino acids. V trimming: 6 bases; J trimming: 1 base; junction bases outside the gene matches: 8. Germline-derived CDR1 and CDR2 are LNHNV and YYDKDF (reference sequence).

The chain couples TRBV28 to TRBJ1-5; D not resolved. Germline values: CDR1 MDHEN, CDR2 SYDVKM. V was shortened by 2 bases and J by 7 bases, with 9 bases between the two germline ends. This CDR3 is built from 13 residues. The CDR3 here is CASSLAGEQPQHF. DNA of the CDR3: TGTGCCAGCAGTTTAGCCGGGGAACAGCCCCAGCATTTT.

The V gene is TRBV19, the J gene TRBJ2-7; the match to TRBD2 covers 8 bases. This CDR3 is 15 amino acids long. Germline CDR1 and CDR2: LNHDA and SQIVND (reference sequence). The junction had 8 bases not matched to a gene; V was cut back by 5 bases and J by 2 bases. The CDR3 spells CASSVGGRLTYEQYF. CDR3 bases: TGTGCCAGTAGTGTGGGCGGGAGGCTAACCTACGAGCAGTACTTC. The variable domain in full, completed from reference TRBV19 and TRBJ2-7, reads DGGITQSPKYLFRKEGQNVTLSCEQNLNHDAMYWYRQDPGQGLRLIYYSQIVNDFQKGDIAEGYSVSREKKESFPLTVTSAQKNPTAFYLCASSVGGRLTYEQYFGPGTRLTVT.

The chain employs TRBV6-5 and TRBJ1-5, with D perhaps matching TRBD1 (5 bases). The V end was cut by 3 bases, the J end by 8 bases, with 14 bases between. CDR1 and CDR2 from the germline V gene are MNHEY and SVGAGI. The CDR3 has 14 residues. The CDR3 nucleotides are TGTGCCAGCAGTTATGGTGGAGGCAGGGAGCCCCAGCATTTT. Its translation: CASSYGGGREPQHF.

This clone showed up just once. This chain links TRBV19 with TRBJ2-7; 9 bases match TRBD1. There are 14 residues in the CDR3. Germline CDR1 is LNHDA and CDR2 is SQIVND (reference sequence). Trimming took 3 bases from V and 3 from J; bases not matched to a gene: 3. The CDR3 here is CASSILGQGYEQYF. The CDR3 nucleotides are TGTGCCAGTAGTATTTTGGGACAGGGCTACGAGCAGTACTTC.

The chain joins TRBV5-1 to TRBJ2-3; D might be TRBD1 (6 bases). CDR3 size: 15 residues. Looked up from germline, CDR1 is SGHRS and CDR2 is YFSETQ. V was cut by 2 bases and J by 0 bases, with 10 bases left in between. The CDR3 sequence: CASSFPGESTDTQYF. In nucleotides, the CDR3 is TGCGCCAGCAGCTTTCCAGGGGAAAGCACAGATACGCAGTATTTT.

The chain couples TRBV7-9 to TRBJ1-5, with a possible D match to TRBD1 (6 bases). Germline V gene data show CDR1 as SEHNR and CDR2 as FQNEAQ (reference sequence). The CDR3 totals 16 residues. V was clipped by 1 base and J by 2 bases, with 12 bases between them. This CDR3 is CASSLGTGSRNQPQHF. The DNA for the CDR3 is TGTGCCAGCAGCTTAGGAACAGGGTCCCGCAATCAGCCCCAGCATTTT.

Written as DNA, the CDR3 is TGTGCCAGCAGCCCGGCCGGCGAATGGACGTCGGATGGCTACACCTTC. Translating gives CASSPAGEWTSDGYTF. This rearrangement joins TRBV7-8 to TRBJ1-2, with D hard to call. The germline gives CDR1 SGHVS, CDR2 FQNEAQ. This CDR3 has 16 amino acids. V was trimmed by 5 bases and J by 6 bases, leaving 22 bases between them.

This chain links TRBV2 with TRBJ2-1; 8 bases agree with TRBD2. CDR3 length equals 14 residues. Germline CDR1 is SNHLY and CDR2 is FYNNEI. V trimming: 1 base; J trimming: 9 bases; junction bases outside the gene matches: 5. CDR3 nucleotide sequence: TGTGCCAGCAGTGAAGGACTAACTAGCGGTGAGCAGTTCTTC. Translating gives CASSEGLTSGEQFF.

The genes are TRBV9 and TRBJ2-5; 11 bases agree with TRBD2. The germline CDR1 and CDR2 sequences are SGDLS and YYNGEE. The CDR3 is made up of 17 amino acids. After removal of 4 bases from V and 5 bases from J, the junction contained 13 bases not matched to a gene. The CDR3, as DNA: TGTGCCAGCAGCCCAGACGCCGGGACTAGCGGAAGGGAGACCCAGTACTTC. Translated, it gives CASSPDAGTSGRETQYF.

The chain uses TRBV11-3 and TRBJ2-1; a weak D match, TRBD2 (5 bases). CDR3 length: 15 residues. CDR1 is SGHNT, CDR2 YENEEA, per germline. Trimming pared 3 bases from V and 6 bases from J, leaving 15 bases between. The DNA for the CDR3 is TGTGCCAGCAGCTTTGACGCGGGCATACGCAATGAGCAGTTCTTC. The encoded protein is CASSFDAGIRNEQFF.

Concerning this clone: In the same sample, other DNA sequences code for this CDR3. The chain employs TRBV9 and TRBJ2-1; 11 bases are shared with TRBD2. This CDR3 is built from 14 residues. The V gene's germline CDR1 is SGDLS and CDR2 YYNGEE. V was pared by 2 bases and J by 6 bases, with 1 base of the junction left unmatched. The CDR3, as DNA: TGTGCCAGCAGCGTCACTAGCGGGAGCAATGAGCAGTTCTTC. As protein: CASSVTSGSNEQFF.